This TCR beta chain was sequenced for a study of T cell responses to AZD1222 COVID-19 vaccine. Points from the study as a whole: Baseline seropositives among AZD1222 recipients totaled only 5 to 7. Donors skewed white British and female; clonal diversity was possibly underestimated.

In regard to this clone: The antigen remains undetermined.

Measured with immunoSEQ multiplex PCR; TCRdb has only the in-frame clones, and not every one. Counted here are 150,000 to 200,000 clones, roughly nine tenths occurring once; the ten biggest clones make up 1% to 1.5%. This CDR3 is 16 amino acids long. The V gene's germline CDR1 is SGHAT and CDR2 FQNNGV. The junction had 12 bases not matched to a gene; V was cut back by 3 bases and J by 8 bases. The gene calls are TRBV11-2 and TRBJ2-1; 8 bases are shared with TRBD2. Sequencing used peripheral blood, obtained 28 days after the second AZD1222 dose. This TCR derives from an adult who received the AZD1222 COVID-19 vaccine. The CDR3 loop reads CASSFPTSAPVDEQFF. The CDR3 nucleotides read TGTGCCAGCAGCTTTCCGACTAGCGCCCCAGTAGATGAGCAGTTCTTC.